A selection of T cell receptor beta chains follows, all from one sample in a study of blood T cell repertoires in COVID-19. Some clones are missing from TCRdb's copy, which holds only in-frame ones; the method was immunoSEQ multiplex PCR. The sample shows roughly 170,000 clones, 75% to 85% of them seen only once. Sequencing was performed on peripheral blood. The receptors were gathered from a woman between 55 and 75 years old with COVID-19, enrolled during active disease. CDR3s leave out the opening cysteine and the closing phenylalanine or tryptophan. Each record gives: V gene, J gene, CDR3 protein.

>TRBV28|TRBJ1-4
ASKFDRDLATNEKLF
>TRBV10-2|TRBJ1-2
ASRQGLDYGYT
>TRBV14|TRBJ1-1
ASSRSRTEAF
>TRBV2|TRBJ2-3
ASSEAGPGTDTQY
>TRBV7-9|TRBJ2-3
ASSSVDTQY
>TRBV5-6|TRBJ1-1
ASSLAPGMNTEAF
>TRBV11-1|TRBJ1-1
ASSTRQGSTEAF
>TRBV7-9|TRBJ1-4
ASSRQTSGFANEKLF
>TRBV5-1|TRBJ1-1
ASSLEGDRRNTEAF
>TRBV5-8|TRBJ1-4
ASSPEVEFATNEKLF
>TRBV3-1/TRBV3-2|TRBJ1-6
ASSQGQENSPLH
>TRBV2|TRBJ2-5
ASSARANQETQY
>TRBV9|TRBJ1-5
ASSFSDSGYQPQH
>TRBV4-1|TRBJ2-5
ASSQAPASGAETQY
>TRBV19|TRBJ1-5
ASSAARGAASQPQH
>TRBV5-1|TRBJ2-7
ASSSRTRNTNEQY